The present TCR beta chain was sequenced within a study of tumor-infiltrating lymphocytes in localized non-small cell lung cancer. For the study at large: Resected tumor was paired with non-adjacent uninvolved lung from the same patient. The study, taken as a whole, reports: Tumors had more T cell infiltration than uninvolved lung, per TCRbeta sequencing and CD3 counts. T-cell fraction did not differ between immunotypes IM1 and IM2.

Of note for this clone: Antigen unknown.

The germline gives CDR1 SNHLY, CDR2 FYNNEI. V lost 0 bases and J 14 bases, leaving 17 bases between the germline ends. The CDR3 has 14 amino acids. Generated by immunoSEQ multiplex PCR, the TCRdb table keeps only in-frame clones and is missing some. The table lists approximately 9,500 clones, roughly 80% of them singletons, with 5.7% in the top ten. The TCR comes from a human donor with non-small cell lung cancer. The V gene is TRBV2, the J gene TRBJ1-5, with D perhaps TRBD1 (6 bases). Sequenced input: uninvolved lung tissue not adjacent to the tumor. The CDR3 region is CASSEAYDRFDEHF. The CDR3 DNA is TGTGCCAGCAGTGAAGCTTACGACAGGTTTGATGAGCATTTT. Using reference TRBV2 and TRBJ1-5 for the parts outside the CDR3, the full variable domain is EPEVTQTPSHQVTQMGQEVILRCVPISNHLYFYWYRQILGQKVEFLVSFYNNEISEKSEIFDDQFSVERPDGSNFTLKIRSTKLEDSAMYFCASSEAYDRFDEHFGDGTRLSIL.